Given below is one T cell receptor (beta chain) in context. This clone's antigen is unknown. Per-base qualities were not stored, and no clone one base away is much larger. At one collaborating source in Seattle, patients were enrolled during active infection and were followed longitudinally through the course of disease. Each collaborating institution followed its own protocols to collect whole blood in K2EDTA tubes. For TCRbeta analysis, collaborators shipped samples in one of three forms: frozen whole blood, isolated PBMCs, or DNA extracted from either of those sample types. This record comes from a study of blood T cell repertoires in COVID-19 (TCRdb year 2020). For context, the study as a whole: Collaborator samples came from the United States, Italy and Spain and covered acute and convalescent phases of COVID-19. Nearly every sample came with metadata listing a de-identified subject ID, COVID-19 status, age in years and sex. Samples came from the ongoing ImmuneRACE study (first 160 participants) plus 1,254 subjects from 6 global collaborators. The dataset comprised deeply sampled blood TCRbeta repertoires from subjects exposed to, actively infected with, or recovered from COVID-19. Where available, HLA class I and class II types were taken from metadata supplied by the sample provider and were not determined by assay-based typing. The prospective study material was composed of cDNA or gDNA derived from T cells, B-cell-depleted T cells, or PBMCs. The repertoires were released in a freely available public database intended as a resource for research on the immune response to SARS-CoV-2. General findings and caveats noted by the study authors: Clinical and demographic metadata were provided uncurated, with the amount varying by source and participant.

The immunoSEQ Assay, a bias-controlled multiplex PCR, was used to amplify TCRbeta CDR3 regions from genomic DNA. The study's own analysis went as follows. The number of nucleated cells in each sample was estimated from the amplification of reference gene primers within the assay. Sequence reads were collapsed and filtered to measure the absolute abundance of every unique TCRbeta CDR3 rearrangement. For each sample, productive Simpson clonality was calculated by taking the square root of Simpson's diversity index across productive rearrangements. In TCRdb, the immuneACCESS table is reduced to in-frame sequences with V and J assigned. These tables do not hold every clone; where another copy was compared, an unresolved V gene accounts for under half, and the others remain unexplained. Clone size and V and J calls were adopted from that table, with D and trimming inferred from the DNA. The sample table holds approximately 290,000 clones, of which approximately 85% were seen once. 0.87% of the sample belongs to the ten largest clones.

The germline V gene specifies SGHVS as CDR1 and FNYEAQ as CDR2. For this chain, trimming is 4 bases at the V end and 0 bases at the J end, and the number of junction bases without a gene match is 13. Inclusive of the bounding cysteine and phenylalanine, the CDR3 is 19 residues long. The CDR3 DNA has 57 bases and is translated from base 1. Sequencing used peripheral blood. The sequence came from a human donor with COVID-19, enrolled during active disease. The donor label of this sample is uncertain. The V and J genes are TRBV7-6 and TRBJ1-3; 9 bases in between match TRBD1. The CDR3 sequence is CASSSEQGAFLSSGNTIYF. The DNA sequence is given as TGTGCCAGCAGCTCGGAACAGGGGGCCTTCCTAAGCTCTGGAAACACCATATATTTT.